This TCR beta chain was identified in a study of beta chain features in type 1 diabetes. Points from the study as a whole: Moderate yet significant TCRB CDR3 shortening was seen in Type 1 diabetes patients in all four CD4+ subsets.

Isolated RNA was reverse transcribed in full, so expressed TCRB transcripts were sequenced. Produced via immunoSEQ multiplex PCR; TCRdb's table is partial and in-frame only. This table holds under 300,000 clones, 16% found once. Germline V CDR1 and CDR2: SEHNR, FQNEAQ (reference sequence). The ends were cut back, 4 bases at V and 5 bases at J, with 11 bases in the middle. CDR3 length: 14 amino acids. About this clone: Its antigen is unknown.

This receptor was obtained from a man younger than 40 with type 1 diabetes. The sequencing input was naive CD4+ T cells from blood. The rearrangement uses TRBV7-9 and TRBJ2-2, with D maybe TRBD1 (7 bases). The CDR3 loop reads CASSSQGGTGELFF. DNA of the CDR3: TGTGCCAGCAGCTCCCAGGGGGGTACCGGGGAGCTGTTTTTT.